A selection of T cell receptor beta chains follows, all from one sample in a study of blood T cells in healthy people across ages. TCRdb re-called the 5' RACE reads through MiXCR, storing one row per CDR3 protein. The sample lists 870,000 or so distinct CDR3 sequences; under 35% were seen once. The sequenced sample was blood. These receptors all stem from an elderly woman in good health. Each CDR3 is given with its conserved first and last residue. A D gene is named only where the DNA matches it firmly. Size tells how often a clone was seen (once, few, many) or the class of an expanded clone, and some rows leave it out.

many TRBJ2-7 TRBV18 NA CASSPKEVYEQYF TGTGCCAGCTCACCAAAGGAGGTCTACGAGCAGTACTTC
NA TRBJ2-4 TRBV29-1 NA CSVEREAKNIQYF TGCAGCGTTGAACGAGAAGCCAAAAACATTCAGTACTTC
few TRBJ2-7 TRBV2 TRBD2 CASRSGTSGTYEQYF TGTGCCAGCAGGTCCGGGACTAGCGGAACCTACGAGCAGTACTTC
few TRBJ2-3 TRBV30 TRBD1 CASNRDRGGTDTQYF TGTGCCTCTAACCGGGACAGGGGTGGCACAGATACGCAGTATTTT
many TRBJ2-4 TRBV5-4 TRBD2 CASSLTSGGAGNIQYF TGTGCCAGCAGCTTGACTAGCGGGGGGGCCGGAAACATTCAGTACTTC
NA TRBJ2-6 TRBV12-3/TRBV12-4 TRBD1 CASSTIRGSGANVLTF TGTGCCAGCAGTACAATCAGGGGGTCTGGGGCCAACGTCCTGACTTTC
many TRBJ1-4 TRBV6-2/TRBV6-3 TRBD1 CASSSPGQTNEKLFF TGTGCCAGCAGTTCACCGGGACAGACTAATGAAAAACTGTTTTTT
many TRBJ2-3 TRBV6-2/TRBV6-3 NA CASQGWSSGTDTQYF TGTGCCAGCCAGGGGTGGTCTAGCGGCACAGATACGCAGTATTTT
many TRBJ2-3 TRBV10-2 NA CASSDGQFVRDTQYF TGCGCCAGCAGTGATGGGCAATTCGTCAGAGATACGCAGTATTTT
NA TRBJ1-2 TRBV27 TRBD1 CASKSTGETRQYGYTF TGTGCCAGCAAGTCGACAGGGGAAACGCGTCAATATGGCTACACCTTC
many TRBJ2-1 TRBV20-1 NA CSARDRGNLQFF TGCAGTGCTAGAGATCGGGGTAACCTGCAGTTCTTC
many TRBJ2-4 TRBV6-5 NA CASKSIGKNIQYF TGTGCCAGCAAATCTATAGGGAAAAACATTCAGTACTTC
many TRBJ2-5 TRBV7-2 TRBD2 CASSLGEGRQETQYF TGTGCCAGCAGCTTAGGGGAGGGGCGCCAAGAGACCCAGTACTTC
many TRBJ1-6 TRBV6-6 NA CASSNGYNSPLHF TGTGCCAGCAGTAACGGCTATAATTCACCCCTCCACTTT
many TRBJ1-5 TRBV5-5 NA CASSLVPGVNQPQHF TGTGCCAGCAGCTTGGTCCCAGGGGTGAATCAGCCCCAGCATTTT
NA TRBJ1-1 TRBV6-1 NA CASSEWRLMNTEAFF TGTGCCAGCAGTGAATGGCGACTGATGAACACTGAAGCTTTCTTT
NA TRBJ1-5 TRBV12-3/TRBV12-4 NA CASSPRQTYSNQPQHF TGTGCCAGCAGTCCAAGACAGACTTATAGCAATCAGCCCCAGCATTTT
NA TRBJ2-7 TRBV7-2 TRBD1 CASSSRQGQLNEQYF TGTGCCAGCAGCTCCCGACAGGGGCAGCTGAACGAGCAGTACTTC
many TRBJ2-3 TRBV4-3 TRBD2 CASSQGPAGATTDTQYF TGCGCCAGCAGCCAAGGTCCAGCGGGGGCCACCACAGATACGCAGTATTTT
many TRBJ2-5 TRBV7-2 TRBD2 CASSFGGERETQYF TGTGCCAGCAGCTTTGGGGGGGAGAGGGAGACCCAGTACTTC
many TRBJ2-7 TRBV28 NA CASSQERGIEYF TGTGCCAGCAGTCAGGAGAGAGGTATAGAGTACTTC
few TRBJ2-7 TRBV21-1 NA CASSWGQGGSGGYEQYF TGTGCCAGCAGCTGGGGACAGGGGGGATCTGGAGGCTACGAGCAGTACTTC
NA TRBJ2-5 TRBV19 NA CASRSQDSQETQYF TGTGCCAGTAGGTCACAGGACAGCCAAGAGACCCAGTACTTC
NA TRBJ2-7 TRBV6-2/TRBV6-3 TRBD1 CASRPTGGGAEQYF TGTGCCAGCAGACCGACAGGGGGGGGGGCCGAGCAGTACTTC
NA TRBJ1-4 TRBV12-3/TRBV12-4 NA CASSFSANEELFF TGTGCCAGCAGTTTTTCGGCTAATGAAGAACTGTTTTTT
few TRBJ2-3 TRBV7-9 NA CASSRQKPDRFTDTQYF TGTGCCAGCAGCCGGCAAAAACCGGACAGATTCACAGATACGCAGTATTTT
NA TRBJ2-2 TRBV6-4 TRBD1 CASRPGQGGTGELFF TGTGCCAGCAGACCCGGACAGGGGGGAACCGGGGAGCTGTTTTTT
NA TRBJ2-3 TRBV6-6 NA CASRSGTVGVTQYF TGTGCCAGCAGATCCGGGACTGTGGGGGTTACGCAGTATTTT
many TRBJ1-2 TRBV4-2 NA CASSQGGASYGYTF TGTGCCAGCAGCCAAGGAGGAGCCTCCTATGGCTACACCTTC
NA TRBJ2-7 TRBV7-9 NA CASSLGFSGSYNEQYF TGTGCCAGCAGCTTAGGTTTCTCTGGCTCCTACAATGAGCAGTACTTC
many TRBJ2-5 TRBV7-2 TRBD1 CASSLGQGIPETQYF TGTGCCAGCAGCCTCGGACAGGGGATTCCGGAGACCCAGTACTTC
NA TRBJ1-3 TRBV6-5 NA CASSYSLGSSSGNTIYF TGTGCCAGCAGTTACTCGTTGGGCAGCTCCTCTGGAAACACCATATATTTT
NA TRBJ1-2 TRBV19 NA CASSIIRGSYGYTF TGTGCCAGTAGTATTATCAGAGGTAGCTATGGCTACACCTTC
many TRBJ2-7 TRBV28 TRBD1 CASSLPGQVSYEQYF TGTGCCAGCAGCTTACCGGGACAGGTCTCCTACGAGCAGTACTTC
few TRBJ1-1 TRBV6-2/TRBV6-3 TRBD1 CASSTGTGGNTEAFF TGTGCCAGCAGCACAGGGACAGGGGGGAACACTGAAGCTTTCTTT
NA TRBJ2-2 TRBV11-3 NA CASSHGTENTGELFF TGTGCCAGCAGTCATGGGACGGAGAACACCGGGGAGCTGTTTTTT
NA TRBJ2-1 TRBV7-9 NA CASSSSGDTSEQFF TGTGCCAGCAGCTCATCGGGGGACACGAGTGAGCAGTTCTTC
NA TRBJ2-3 TRBV4-2 NA CVSRSNEGRRTDTQYF TGTGTCAGCAGATCAAACGAGGGGAGGCGCACAGATACGCAGTATTTT
many TRBJ2-1 TRBV7-2 TRBD2 CASRNSGGASNEQFF TGTGCCAGCAGAAATAGCGGGGGGGCCTCCAATGAGCAGTTCTTC
many TRBJ2-2 TRBV7-2 NA CASSKWDVGELFF TGTGCCAGCAGCAAATGGGACGTCGGGGAGCTGTTTTTT
few TRBJ1-5 TRBV2 NA CASSVRKGSQPQHF TGTGCCAGCAGTGTACGTAAGGGATCACAGCCCCAGCATTTT
NA TRBJ2-3 TRBV11-3 TRBD1 CASTTHRGTDTQYF TGTGCCAGCACCACTCACAGGGGAACAGATACGCAGTATTTT
NA TRBJ1-6 TRBV6-1 NA CASTMGPGDNSPLHF TGTGCCAGCACCATGGGGCCTGGAGATAATTCACCCCTCCACTTT
many TRBJ2-5 TRBV7-9 TRBD1 CASSQFRDRSSYEQYF TGTGCCAGCAGTCAGTTTCGGGACAGGTCGAGTTATGAGCAGTACTTC
NA TRBJ2-3 TRBV28 TRBD2 CASSFGTSGSWDTQYF TGTGCCAGCAGTTTCGGGACTAGCGGGAGTTGGGATACGCAGTATTTT
NA TRBJ1-3 TRBV7-6 NA CASSANVRGSGNTIYF TGTGCCAGCAGCGCCAACGTCCGGGGCTCTGGAAACACCATATATTTT
NA TRBJ2-2 TRBV9 NA CASSAQGVGRIAGELFF TGTGCCAGCAGCGCGCAGGGTGTTGGGCGAATCGCCGGGGAGCTGTTTTTT
few TRBJ2-2 TRBV7-2 TRBD2 CASSRRAGDGELFF TGTGCCAGCAGCCGAAGGGCGGGAGACGGGGAGCTGTTTTTT